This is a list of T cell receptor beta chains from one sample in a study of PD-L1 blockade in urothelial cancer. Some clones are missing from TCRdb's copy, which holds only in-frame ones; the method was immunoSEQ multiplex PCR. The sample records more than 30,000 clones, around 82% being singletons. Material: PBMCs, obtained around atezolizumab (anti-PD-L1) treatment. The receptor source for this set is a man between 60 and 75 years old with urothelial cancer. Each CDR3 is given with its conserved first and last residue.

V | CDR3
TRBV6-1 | CASRDNTNSPLHF
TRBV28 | CASSPYTLGGASSGNTIYF
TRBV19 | CASRVLGSETQYF
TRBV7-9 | CASSFWAGEETQYF
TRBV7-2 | CASSFTGSYEQYF
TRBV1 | CTSSLQGRGASSYEQYF
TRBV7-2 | CASSSQGRGQPQHF
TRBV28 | CASSPFKGYSYEQYF
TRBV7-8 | CASSLTGTARAQYF
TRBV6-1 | CASSTGTSSYEQYF
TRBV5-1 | CASSLLSGPPNNEQFF
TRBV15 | CATSRVTGNGRNIQYF
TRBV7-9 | CASSPGLTADQETQYF
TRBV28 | CASSAGLAGDLLKRKETQYF
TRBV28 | CATAGYRADTQYF
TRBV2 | CASRDSTGTSGGAHF
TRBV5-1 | CASSLGSSRDEQYF
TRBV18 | CASSQRLRTGATNEKLFF
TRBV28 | CASDFPGQSYEQYF
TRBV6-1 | CASSEPGLAGETQYF
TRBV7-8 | CASSPKLGLNPGSNQPQHF
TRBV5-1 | CASSSLASGTSRLDTQYF
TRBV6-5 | CASRSGTGYEQYF
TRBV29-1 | CSAGGNEQFF
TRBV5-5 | CASSFKTGGFSYEQYF
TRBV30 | CAWVRQGNFYEQYF
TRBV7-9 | CASSLGQTLNTDTQYF
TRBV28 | CASSLIGTGGSYEQYF
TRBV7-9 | CASSPGGTDTQYF
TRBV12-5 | CASGYQIGGVHTEAFF
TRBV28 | CASSLIRQGIAKNIQYF
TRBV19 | CASRAEGYGYTF
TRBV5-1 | CASSLSSGNTIYF
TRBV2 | CASSATAYEQYF
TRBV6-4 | CASRPTGSGGYTF